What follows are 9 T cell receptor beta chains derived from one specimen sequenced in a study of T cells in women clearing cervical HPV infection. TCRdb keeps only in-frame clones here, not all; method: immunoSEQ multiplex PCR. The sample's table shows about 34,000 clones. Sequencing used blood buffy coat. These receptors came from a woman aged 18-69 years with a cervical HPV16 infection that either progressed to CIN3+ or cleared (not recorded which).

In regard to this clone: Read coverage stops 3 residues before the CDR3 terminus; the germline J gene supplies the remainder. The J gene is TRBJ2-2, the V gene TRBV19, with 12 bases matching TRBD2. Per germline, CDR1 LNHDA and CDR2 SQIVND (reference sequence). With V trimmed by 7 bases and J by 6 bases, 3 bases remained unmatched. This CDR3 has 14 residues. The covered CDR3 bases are TGTGCCAGTACCGCTAGCGGGAGGGCCGGGGAG. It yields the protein CASTASGRAGE. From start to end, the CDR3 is CASTASGRAGELFF.

CDR3 region: CASSFSVRSYEQYF. The covered CDR3 bases are TGTGCCAGCAGCTTTTCTGTCCGCTCCTACGAG. V usage is TRBV11-2 and J usage is TRBJ2-7; no firm D call. Sequencing ends 3 residues short of the CDR3 end; the germline J gene provides the rest. This CDR3 contains 14 residues. CDR1 is SGHAT, CDR2 FQNNGV, per germline. V lost 3 bases, J lost 0 bases, and 9 bases lay in between.

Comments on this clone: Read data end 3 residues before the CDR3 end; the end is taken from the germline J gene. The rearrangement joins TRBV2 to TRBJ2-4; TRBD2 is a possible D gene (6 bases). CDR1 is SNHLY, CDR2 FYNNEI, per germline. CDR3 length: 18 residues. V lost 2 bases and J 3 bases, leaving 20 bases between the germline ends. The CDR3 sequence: CASSETQQRASYKNIQYF. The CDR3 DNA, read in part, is TGTGCCAGCAGTGAAACTCAGCAGCGGGCTTCATACAAAAACATT.

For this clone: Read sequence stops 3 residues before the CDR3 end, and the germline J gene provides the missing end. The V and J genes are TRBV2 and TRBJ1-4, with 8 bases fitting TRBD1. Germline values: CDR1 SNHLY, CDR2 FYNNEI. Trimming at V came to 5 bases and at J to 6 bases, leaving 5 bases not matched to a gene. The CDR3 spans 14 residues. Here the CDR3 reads CASSFSGGDEKLFF. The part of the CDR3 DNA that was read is TGTGCCAGCAGTTTTTCAGGGGGCGATGAAAAA.

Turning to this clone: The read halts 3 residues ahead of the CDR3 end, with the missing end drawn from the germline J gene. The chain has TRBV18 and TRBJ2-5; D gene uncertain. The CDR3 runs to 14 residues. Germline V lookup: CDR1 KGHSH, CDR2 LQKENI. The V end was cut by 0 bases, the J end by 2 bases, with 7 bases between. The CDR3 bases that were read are TGTGCCAGCTCACCACCCCAAAAACAAGAGACC. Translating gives CASSPPQKQET. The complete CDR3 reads CASSPPQKQETQYF.

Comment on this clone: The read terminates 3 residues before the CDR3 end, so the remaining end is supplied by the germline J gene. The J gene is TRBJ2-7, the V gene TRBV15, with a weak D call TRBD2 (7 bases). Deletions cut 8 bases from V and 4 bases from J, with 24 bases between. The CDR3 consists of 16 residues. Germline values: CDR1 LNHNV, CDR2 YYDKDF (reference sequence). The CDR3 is CATSPRGRGADYEQYF. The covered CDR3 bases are TGTGCCACCTCCCCTCGCGGTCGGGGGGCAGATTACGAG.

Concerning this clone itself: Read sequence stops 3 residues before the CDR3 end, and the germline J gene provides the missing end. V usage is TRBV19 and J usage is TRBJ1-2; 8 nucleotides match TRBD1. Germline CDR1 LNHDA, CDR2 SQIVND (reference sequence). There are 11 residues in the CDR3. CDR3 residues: CATQGANDYTF. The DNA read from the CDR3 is TGTGCCACCCAGGGGGCCAATGAC.

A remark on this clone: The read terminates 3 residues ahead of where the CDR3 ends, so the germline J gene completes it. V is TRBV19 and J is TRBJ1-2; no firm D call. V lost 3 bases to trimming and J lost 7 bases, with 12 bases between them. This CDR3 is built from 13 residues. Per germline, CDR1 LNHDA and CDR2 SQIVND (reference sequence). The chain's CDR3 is CASSIRGESGYTF. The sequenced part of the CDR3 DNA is TGTGCCAGTAGTATCCGGGGAGAAAGTGGC.

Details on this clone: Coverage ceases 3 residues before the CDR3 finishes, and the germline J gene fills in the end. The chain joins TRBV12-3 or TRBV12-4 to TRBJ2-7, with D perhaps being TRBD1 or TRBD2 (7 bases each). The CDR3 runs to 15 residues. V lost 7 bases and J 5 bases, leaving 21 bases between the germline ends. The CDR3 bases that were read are TGTGCCAGCACCCGTGGGGGAGGGGGCGGCAACGAG. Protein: CASTRGGGGGNE. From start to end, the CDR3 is CASTRGGGGGNEQYF.